This entry concerns a single T cell receptor (beta chain). Germline DNA was also extracted, and blood RNA derived from unsorted whole blood. The entry originates in a study of tumor-infiltrating lymphocytes in primary liver carcinoma. CDR3 length: 12 amino acids. V was trimmed by 5 bases and J by 5 bases, leaving 10 bases between them. CDR1 SGHDT and CDR2 YYEEEE come from the germline V gene. Priming with a constant-region primer yielded TCR beta cDNA from around 0.45 ug total RNA. Libraries of TCR beta came from three nested multiplex PCR rounds with slightly modified ARM-PCR. TRBV1-TRBV30 forward primers paired with a C-beta reverse primer were used in the first two PCR rounds, which ran 9 to 10 cycles each. Using its own MiXCR run on the multiplex PCR reads, TCRdb lists one record per CDR3 protein. The data contain 310,000 or so distinct CDR3 sequences, roughly two thirds of them singletons.

Material: peripheral blood. The genes are TRBV5-6 and TRBJ2-5; D not certain. The clonotype comes from a man aged 35 to 55 with primary liver carcinoma and hepatitis B virus infection. CDR3 bases: TGTGCCAGCAGGTATCGATGGGAGACCCAGTACTTC. It encodes CASRYRWETQYF.